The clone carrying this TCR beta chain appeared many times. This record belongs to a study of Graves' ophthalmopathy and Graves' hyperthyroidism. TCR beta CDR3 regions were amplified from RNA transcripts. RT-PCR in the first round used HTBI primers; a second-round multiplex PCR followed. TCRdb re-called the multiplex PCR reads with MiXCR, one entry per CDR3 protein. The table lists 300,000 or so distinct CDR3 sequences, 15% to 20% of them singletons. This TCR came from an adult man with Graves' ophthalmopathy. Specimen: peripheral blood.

The CDR3 reads CASSLGTSGSPRPTGELFF. CDR3 coding DNA: TGTGCCAGCAGTTTGGGGACTAGCGGAAGCCCGCGCCCCACCGGGGAGCTGTTTTTT. This chain links TRBV27 with TRBJ2-2; 11 nucleotides align to TRBD2. This CDR3 region has 19 residues. V gave up 3 bases and J gave up 4 bases; unmatched junction bases: 13. Germline lookup yields CDR1 MNHEY and CDR2 SMNVEV (reference sequence).